This T cell receptor beta chain was sequenced in a study of graft-versus-host responses after intestinal transplantation. The wider study: Multivisceral, liver-intestinal, or isolated intestinal transplants were given to recipients. After anti-thymocyte globulin induction, recipients took tacrolimus and steroids for around three years. Overall study findings and caveats: Detected in recipient marrow were GvH clones, some of which were first observed in ileum or blood. Patients with graft-donor T cell macrochimerism had high graft-versus-host to host-versus-graft clonal ratios in allografts.

Sequencing used immunoSEQ multiplex PCR; TCRdb keeps in-frame clones, though not all of them. The sample holds about 110,000 clones; 93% are singletons and the top ten take 0.5% to 0.6%. The CDR3 length is 15 residues. Trimming pared 3 bases from V and 2 bases from J, leaving 11 bases between. The germline gives CDR1 SNHLY, CDR2 FYNNEI. Concerning this clone: Its specificity is unknown.

The receptor was derived from a human donor who received an intestinal transplant. This chain joins TRBV2 and TRBJ1-5; no reliable D call. Specimen: unstimulated CD8+ T cells sorted from spleen or lymph node cells, collected before intestinal transplant. In DNA, the CDR3 is TGTGCCAGCAGTGAGTTGCTGGGTGGCAATCAGCCCCAGCATTTT. Translated, it gives CASSELLGGNQPQHF.